The table lists the clone carrying this TCR beta chain with many counts. cDNA synthesis used a TRAV/TRBV-specific primer set for both chains. TCRs were amplified for approximately 21 PCR cycles with a constant-region primer and V-primer adapter. TCRdb processed the reads anew with MiXCR; each CDR3 protein has one entry. The sample carries under 70,000 distinct CDR3 sequences, around 25% recorded once. This specimen belongs to a study of low-dose radiotherapy and immunotherapy resistance in tumors. Study-wide context: With fractions of 0.5 Gy given every 2 weeks, Cohort 1 accumulated a total of 6.5 Gy.

The time point here: before trial treatment. This specimen was PBMCs, taken before treatment. This TCR derives from a male donor with prostate cancer.

CDR3 loop: CASRAGQGYNEQYF. In DNA form, the CDR3 reads TGTGCCAGCAGGGCGGGACAGGGATACAACGAGCAGTACTTC. The rearrangement uses TRBV28 and TRBJ2-7, with 9 bases lining up with TRBD1. The germline CDR1 and CDR2 sequences are MDHEN and SYDVKM. The CDR3 loop spans 14 amino acids. The ends lost 6 bases at V and 5 bases at J; junction bases unmatched: 8.